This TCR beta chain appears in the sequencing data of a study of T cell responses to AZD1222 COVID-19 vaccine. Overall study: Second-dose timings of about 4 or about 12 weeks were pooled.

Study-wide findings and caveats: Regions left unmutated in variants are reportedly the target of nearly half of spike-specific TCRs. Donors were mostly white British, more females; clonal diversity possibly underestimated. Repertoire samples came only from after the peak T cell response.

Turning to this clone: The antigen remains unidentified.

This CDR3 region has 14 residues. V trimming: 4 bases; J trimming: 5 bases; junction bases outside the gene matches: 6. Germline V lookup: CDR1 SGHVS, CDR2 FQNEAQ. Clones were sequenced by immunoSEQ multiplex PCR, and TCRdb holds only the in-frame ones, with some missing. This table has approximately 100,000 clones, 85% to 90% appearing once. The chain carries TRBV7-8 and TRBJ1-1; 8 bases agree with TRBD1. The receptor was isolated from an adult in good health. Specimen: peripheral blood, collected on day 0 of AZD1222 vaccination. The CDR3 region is CASSSTGEGTEAFF. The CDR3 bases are TGTGCCAGCAGCTCGACAGGGGAAGGGACTGAAGCTTTCTTT.